These 29 T cell receptor beta chains were sequenced from one sample in a study of shared clonotypes between healthy human individuals. Profiled with immunoSEQ multiplex PCR; TCRdb holds only in-frame clones, not every one. The sample records about 670,000 clones, more than 70% being singletons. Input material: memory CD4+ T cells sorted from blood. The subset here: CD45RA-negative fraction. These receptors were collected from a woman aged 30 to 39 in good health.

The rearrangement uses TRBV2 and TRBJ2-1, with TRBD2 identical over 12 bases. Germline V lookup: CDR1 SNHLY, CDR2 FYNNEI. This CDR3 is built from 15 residues. V was pared by 3 bases and J by 8 bases, with 5 bases of the junction left unmatched. Written as DNA, the CDR3 is TGTGCCAGCAGTGAGGCCCGACTAGCGGGGGATGAGCAGTTCTTC. Amino acids: CASSEARLAGDEQFF.

This clone was recorded a few times. This chain connects TRBV7-2 to TRBJ2-2, with unresolved D. CDR3 length: 15 amino acids. The V and J ends lost 0 bases and 5 bases respectively, with 10 bases between them. The germline CDR1 and CDR2 sequences are SGHTA and FQGNSA. The CDR3, as DNA: TGTGCCAGCAGCTTAGCGCTCACGAGTACCGGGGAGCTGTTTTTT. Its translation: CASSLALTSTGELFF.

This clone was found a few times. The identical CDR3 is also encoded by other nucleotide sequences in the sample. The rearrangement uses TRBV5-1 and TRBJ2-1; D remains ambiguous. The CDR3 is made up of 15 amino acids. V shed 0 bases and J shed 0 bases, with 7 bases lying between them. The germline V gene has CDR1 SGHRS and CDR2 YFSETQ. DNA of the CDR3: TGCGCCAGCAGCTTGGACACTGGCTCCTACAATGAGCAGTTCTTC. Its translation: CASSLDTGSYNEQFF. Using reference TRBV5-1 and TRBJ2-1 for the parts outside the CDR3, the full variable domain is KAGVTQTPRYLIKTRGQQVTLSCSPISGHRSVSWYQQTPGQGLQFLFEYFSETQRNKGNFPGRFSGRQFSNSRSEMNVSTLELGDSALYLCASSLDTGSYNEQFFGPGTRLTVL.

J is TRBJ2-5 and V is TRBV5-1, with D perhaps being TRBD1 or TRBD2 (5 bases each). Germline V gives CDR1 SGHRS, CDR2 YFSETQ. The ends were cut back, 5 bases at V and 3 bases at J, with 11 bases in the middle. The CDR3 has 13 amino acids. The CDR3 DNA reads as TGCGCCAGCAGTTATCAGGGAGAAGAGACCCAGTACTTC. Translation gives CASSYQGEETQYF.

The CDR3 DNA reads as TGTGCCAGCAGCTCATCTCTCTGGCTGGCAGAGCAGTTCTTC. Its protein product is CASSSSLWLAEQFF. The V gene is TRBV5-6, the J gene TRBJ2-1; D is unresolved. The CDR3 contains 14 residues. Per the germline V gene, CDR1 is SGHDT and CDR2 is YYEEEE. The V end lost 3 bases, the J end lost 10 bases, and 17 bases lay between the germline ends. The complete variable domain, with remaining parts taken from reference TRBV5-6 and TRBJ2-1, reads DAGVTQSPTHLIKTRGQQVTLRCSPKSGHDTVSWYQQALGQGPQFIFQYYEEEERQRGNFPDRFSGHQFPNYSSELNVNALLLGDSALYLCASSSSLWLAEQFFGPGTRLTVL.

The rearrangement uses TRBV28 and TRBJ1-1; no clear D gene. This CDR3 has 12 residues. V shed 10 bases and J shed 3 bases, with 12 bases lying between them. The germline gives CDR1 MDHEN, CDR2 SYDVKM. The DNA of the CDR3 is TGTGCCACCATAAAGCGTGACACTGAAGCTTTCTTT. Its protein is CATIKRDTEAFF.

Notes on this clone: Germline is not matched at one junction end, which may reflect a read error. This rearrangement joins TRBV29-1 to TRBJ2-5; D is unclear. The last part of the DNA fits TRBJ2-7 better; the J call may be wrong. CDR3 length equals 14 residues. CDR1 SQVTM and CDR2 ANQGSEA come from the germline V gene. The CDR3 sequence is CSAEHLSPPYEQYF. The CDR3 DNA reads as TGCAGCGCTGAACATTTATCTCCTCCCTACGAGCAGTACTTC.

This clone was observed a single time. Other DNA sequences in this sample translate to the same CDR3. The J gene is TRBJ1-5, the V gene TRBV7-9; D is unresolved. The V gene's germline CDR1 is SEHNR and CDR2 FQNEAQ (reference sequence). The CDR3 has 15 residues. Trimming stripped 5 bases from V and 0 bases from J, with 11 bases between. CDR3 bases: TGTGCCAGCAGCCCATGGACGGATAGCAATCAGCCCCAGCATTTT. Translating gives CASSPWTDSNQPQHF.

This chain links TRBV5-1 with TRBJ2-2; no clear D gene. The germline V gene encodes CDR1 SGHRS and CDR2 YFSETQ. V dropped 4 bases and J dropped 1 base, with 11 bases sitting between them. This CDR3 is built from 15 residues. CDR3 sequence reads: CASSPVPQNTGELFF. The CDR3 DNA follows: TGCGCCAGCAGCCCCGTTCCGCAGAACACCGGGGAGCTGTTTTTT. Filled out from reference TRBV5-1 and TRBJ2-2, the complete variable domain reads KAGVTQTPRYLIKTRGQQVTLSCSPISGHRSVSWYQQTPGQGLQFLFEYFSETQRNKGNFPGRFSGRQFSNSRSEMNVSTLELGDSALYLCASSPVPQNTGELFFGEGSRLTVL.

The V gene is TRBV28, the J gene TRBJ2-2; D tentatively fits TRBD1 or TRBD2 (5 bases each). CDR3 size: 16 residues. Germline V CDR1 and CDR2: MDHEN, SYDVKM. V was pared by 5 bases and J by 2 bases, with 15 bases between. The CDR3 here is CASSPHSGGNTGELFF. The CDR3 DNA reads TGTGCCAGCAGTCCACACTCTGGGGGAAACACCGGGGAGCTGTTTTTT.

DNA of the CDR3: TGTGCCAGCAGTCCCGGGCCGGATTACAATGAGCAGTTCTTC. It yields the protein CASSPGPDYNEQFF. The chain couples TRBV28 to TRBJ2-1; the D is unclear. The CDR3 totals 14 residues. V was pared by 5 bases and J by 4 bases, with 12 bases between. Germline CDR1 MDHEN, CDR2 SYDVKM.

The CDR3 sequence is CASSIQGAGNTIYF. In nucleotides, the CDR3 is TGCGCCAGCAGCATCCAGGGGGCAGGAAACACCATATATTTT. The chain joins TRBV4-1 to TRBJ1-3; 8 nucleotides agree with TRBD1. The V gene's germline CDR1 is MGHRA and CDR2 YSYEKL. Germline trimming cut 5 bases from V and 4 bases from J; bases unmatched to any gene: 4. This CDR3 comprises 14 residues.

J is TRBJ2-7 and V is TRBV7-9; perhaps TRBD1 as D (5 bases). Trimming removed 1 base from V and 5 bases from J, with 6 bases in between. Per germline, CDR1 SEHNR and CDR2 FQNEAQ (reference sequence). This CDR3 is built from 12 residues. CDR3 in DNA: TGTGCCAGCAGCTTAGAAGGGGACGAGCAGTACTTC. Its translation is CASSLEGDEQYF. The variable domain in full, with the rest retrieved from reference TRBV7-9 and TRBJ2-7, is DTGVSQNPRHKITKRGQNVTFRCDPISEHNRLYWYRQTLGQGPEFLTYFQNEAQLEKSRLLSDRFSAERPKGSFSTLEIQRTEQGDSAMYLCASSLEGDEQYFGPGTRLTVT.

The rearrangement uses TRBV4-1 and TRBJ2-1; 9 bases match TRBD1. Germline V gene lookup returns CDR1 MGHRA and CDR2 YSYEKL. Trimming cost V 3 bases and J 8 bases; bases outside gene matches: 8. The CDR3 covers 15 residues. The DNA of the CDR3 is TGCGCCAGCAGCCATCATGGGACAGGGCTCGATGAGCAGTTCTTC. Translated: CASSHHGTGLDEQFF.

The V and J genes are TRBV5-1 and TRBJ1-2, with D maybe TRBD1 (5 bases). Deletions cut 1 base from V and 6 bases from J, with 10 bases between. The CDR3 totals 13 residues. The germline CDR1 and CDR2 sequences are SGHRS and YFSETQ. The CDR3 bases are TGCGCCAGCAGCTTGCAGGGTGAGGATGGCTACACCTTC. This gives the protein CASSLQGEDGYTF.

The rearrangement links TRBV5-1 to TRBJ2-2, with 7 bases matching TRBD2. J gave up 5 bases and V 0 bases, and 4 bases lay outside the gene matches. The germline V gene has CDR1 SGHRS and CDR2 YFSETQ. This CDR3 comprises 15 residues. The CDR3 protein is CASSLAGLTTGELFF. In DNA form, the CDR3 reads TGCGCCAGCAGCTTGGCGGGACTAACGACCGGGGAGCTGTTTTTT.

This clone showed up just a few times. The chain couples TRBV6-4 to TRBJ2-7; tentatively, D is TRBD1 (5 bases). V was pared by 3 bases and J by 3 bases, with 18 bases between. This CDR3 has 16 residues. CDR1 and CDR2 (germline): MRHNA, SNTAGT. The CDR3 protein is CASSDWQGETDYEQYF. CDR3 sequence (DNA): TGTGCCAGCAGTGATTGGCAGGGCGAAACAGACTACGAGCAGTACTTC.

Turning to this clone: Other DNA sequences in the sample encode the same CDR3. The V and J genes are TRBV2 and TRBJ2-1, with unresolved D. With 3 bases removed from V and 4 bases from J, the gap between germline ends came to 4 bases. This CDR3 is 12 amino acids long. Germline values: CDR1 SNHLY, CDR2 FYNNEI. DNA of the CDR3: TGTGCCAGCAGTGAGGTTTACAATGAGCAGTTCTTC. Amino acids: CASSEVYNEQFF.

The chain uses TRBV2 and TRBJ1-2; D remains unclear. There are 14 residues in the CDR3. With 6 bases removed from V and 0 bases from J, the gap between germline ends came to 11 bases. Germline loops: CDR1 SNHLY, CDR2 FYNNEI. The CDR3 here is CASRPRGANYGYTF. CDR3 sequence (DNA): TGTGCCAGCAGGCCTCGGGGAGCTAACTATGGCTACACCTTC.

The V and J genes are TRBV4-1 and TRBJ2-7; no reliable D call. The V gene's germline CDR1 is MGHRA and CDR2 YSYEKL. This CDR3 has 14 amino acids. The V gene lost 0 bases and the J gene lost 10 bases, with 16 bases spanning the gap. The CDR3 region is CASSQDPRLRNQYF. The DNA for the CDR3 is TGCGCCAGCAGCCAAGATCCGCGACTCCGTAACCAGTACTTC.

The chain has TRBV19 and TRBJ2-7; no definite D call. The germline CDR1 and CDR2 sequences are LNHDA and SQIVND (reference sequence). Trimming stripped 1 base from V and 3 bases from J, with 7 bases between. CDR3 length equals 13 residues. DNA for the CDR3: TGTGCCAGTAGTATAGGGACCTTCTACGAGCAGTACTTC. Its translation is CASSIGTFYEQYF.

The chain uses TRBV7-9 and TRBJ1-4; 7 bases map to TRBD1. Germline-derived CDR1 and CDR2 are SEHNR and FQNEAQ (reference sequence). J was trimmed by 8 bases and V by 2 bases; bases with no gene match: 2. The CDR3 consists of 13 residues. CDR3 nucleotides: TGTGCCAGCAGCTTAACAGGGGTAGAAAAACTGTTTTTT. Its translation: CASSLTGVEKLFF.

The V and J genes are TRBV9 and TRBJ2-1, with D maybe TRBD1 (8 bases). The CDR3 is made up of 15 amino acids. Germline V gene lookup returns CDR1 SGDLS and CDR2 YYNGEE. Deletions cut 3 bases from V and 2 bases from J, with 12 bases between. The CDR3 region is CASSAQGGTYNEQFF. The CDR3 nucleotides are TGTGCCAGCAGCGCACAGGGGGGGACCTACAATGAGCAGTTCTTC. Together with reference TRBV9 and TRBJ2-1, the CDR3 gives the full variable domain: DSGVTQTPKHLITATGQRVTLRCSPRSGDLSVYWYQQSLDQGLQFLIQYYNGEERAKGNILERFSAQQFPDLHSELNLSSLELGDSALYFCASSAQGGTYNEQFFGPGTRLTVL.

This clone occurred once. This chain connects TRBV4-1 to TRBJ2-2, with TRBD2 matching 12 bases. Losses at the gene ends were 3 bases for V and 4 bases for J; bases not matched to a gene: 12. Germline CDR1 and CDR2: MGHRA and YSYEKL. CDR3 length: 19 amino acids. The DNA for the CDR3 is TGCGCCAGCAGCCACGGGGTACCTAGCGGGAGGGCCGGCACCGGGGAGCTGTTTTTT. This codes for CASSHGVPSGRAGTGELFF.

The rearrangement uses TRBV25-1 and TRBJ1-2; D is unresolved. Germline CDR1 and CDR2: MGHDK and SYGVNS. Trimming took off 1 base at V and 8 bases at J, with 14 bases between the two ends. The CDR3 has 14 amino acids. CDR3 loop: CASSESKGLSGYTF. Here the CDR3 DNA reads TGTGCCAGCAGTGAATCGAAGGGCCTCTCGGGCTACACCTTC.

This chain links TRBV2 with TRBJ1-1, with 7 nucleotides matching TRBD1. The V gene's germline CDR1 is SNHLY and CDR2 FYNNEI. V was pared by 4 bases and J by 4 bases, with 12 bases of the junction left unmatched. This CDR3 comprises 16 residues. The CDR3 sequence is CASSGGGDRVATEAFF. CDR3 coding DNA: TGTGCCAGCAGTGGAGGGGGAGACAGGGTGGCCACTGAAGCTTTCTTT.

This clone turned up a few times. The chain links TRBV18 to TRBJ2-5; D uncertain. Per the germline V gene, CDR1 is KGHSH and CDR2 is LQKENI. CDR3 length equals 13 residues. The ends were cut back, 3 bases at V and 3 bases at J, with 8 bases in the middle. CDR3 sequence reads: CASSPIPEETQYF. CDR3 in DNA: TGTGCCAGCTCACCGATCCCAGAAGAGACCCAGTACTTC.

This chain uses TRBV27 with TRBJ2-2, with TRBD1 matching over 11 bases. The CDR3 extends over 16 amino acids. The germline gives CDR1 MNHEY, CDR2 SMNVEV (reference sequence). The V segment lost 7 bases and the J segment 4 bases; nucleotides outside the gene matches: 8. The CDR3 reads CASTTKGTGGTGELFF. The CDR3 nucleotides are TGTGCCAGCACCACTAAAGGGACAGGGGGCACCGGGGAGCTGTTTTTT.

This clone turned up a few times. The genes are TRBV7-8 and TRBJ1-1, with D possibly being TRBD1 (6 bases). Per the germline V gene, CDR1 is SGHVS and CDR2 is FQNEAQ. This CDR3 is built from 14 residues. Trimming removed 3 bases at V and 3 bases at J, with 11 bases between. CDR3 nucleotides: TGTGCCAGCAGCTTCATTGCAGGGGACACTGAAGCTTTCTTT. Translated: CASSFIAGDTEAFF.